Each of the 3 T cell receptor beta chains below was sequenced from the same sample in a study of CD8+ T cells in alopecia areata. The authors extracted RNA and reverse transcribed it into cDNA as the sequencing template. Sequencing used immunoSEQ multiplex PCR; TCRdb keeps in-frame clones, though not all of them. Of a few hundred thousand clones in the sample, roughly two thirds were seen once. Here the sequenced sample was CD4+ T cells sorted from blood, taken at week 0. Receptors originate from a human donor with alopecia areata.

The chain couples TRBV23-1 to TRBJ2-7; 8 positions agree with TRBD1. TRBV23-1 is an ORF, and what it does is uncertain. The CDR3 contains 16 residues. Trimming took 3 bases from V and 2 from J; bases not matched to a gene: 9. The CDR3 sequence is CASSQSRGLRPYEQYF. The CDR3 DNA reads as TGCGCCAGCAGTCAGTCCAGGGGGCTGAGGCCCTACGAGCAGTACTTC.

This clone was picked up one time. V and J are TRBV20-1 and TRBJ2-7, with D tentatively TRBD2 (7 bases). Germline V CDR1 and CDR2: DFQATT, SNEGSKA (reference sequence). V lost 3 bases and J lost 7, with 10 bases in between. CDR3 size: 11 residues. The CDR3 spells CSARGGGEQYF. CDR3 bases: TGCAGTGCTAGGGGAGGGGGAGAGCAGTACTTC.

V is TRBV9 and J is TRBJ2-3, with D perhaps given as TRBD1 or TRBD2 (5 bases each). CDR1 and CDR2 (germline): SGDLS, YYNGEE. This CDR3 has 15 residues. V lost 0 bases and J 1 base, leaving 9 bases between the germline ends. This CDR3 reads CASSVVGDRTDTQYF. The CDR3 DNA reads TGTGCCAGCAGCGTAGTGGGGGATCGCACAGATACGCAGTATTTT.